This TCR beta chain appears in the sequencing data of a study of cytomegalovirus exposure and HLA in healthy donors. PCR involved 60 Vbeta and 13 Jbeta primers. Method: immunoSEQ multiplex PCR; TCRdb's copy keeps in-frame clones and lacks some. This sample has approximately 46,000 clones, with about 72% found just once. This clone occurred once. The clonotype comes from a man under 40 in good health and CMV-seronegative. The material sequenced was PBMCs.

The CDR3 loop is CAWSAGVASDEQYF. The CDR3 DNA is TGTGCCTGGTCCGCCGGGGTAGCATCTGACGAGCAGTACTTC. V gene TRBV30 combines with J gene TRBJ2-5, with D possibly being TRBD2 (5 bases). The J call is uncertain, as TRBJ2-7 better fits the DNA end. The CDR3 runs to 14 residues. Germline V CDR1 and CDR2: GTSNPN, SVGIG (reference sequence).